Detailed here is one T cell receptor beta chain. Its matching antigen is unknown. J gave up 8 bases and V 2 bases, and 5 bases lay outside the gene matches. This CDR3 contains 14 residues. From germline, CDR1 is MNHNS and CDR2 SASEGT. This sample was included in a study of immune evolution from preneoplasia to lung adenocarcinoma. Some clones are missing from TCRdb's copy, which holds only in-frame ones; the method was immunoSEQ multiplex PCR. The sample consists of about 10,000 clones, roughly 79% of them appearing once. General study findings and limits: Later-stage lesions seemingly showed higher T cell density and diversity than normal lung. From normal lung to invasive adenocarcinoma, top clone frequencies appeared to decrease.

The clonotype originates from a person between 60 and 80 years old with lung adenocarcinoma. The V call is TRBV6-1, the J call TRBJ1-2, with 10 positions matching TRBD1. The sequenced sample consisted of FFPE minimally invasive lung adenocarcinoma tissue. The CDR3 loop is CASSEPGQGGGYTF. DNA for the CDR3: TGTGCCAGCAGTGAACCCGGACAGGGGGGGGGCTACACCTTC.